This T cell receptor (beta chain) was retrieved from a study of cytomegalovirus exposure and HLA in healthy donors. V was pared by 6 bases and J by 8 bases, with 17 bases between. This CDR3 comprises 14 residues. Germline V CDR1 and CDR2: SGHRS, YFSETQ. The PCR had 60 Vbeta and 13 Jbeta primers. The method was immunoSEQ multiplex PCR; TCRdb's version includes in-frame clones alone and lacks a portion of them. The sample consists of about 130,000 clones, over 65% of them appearing once. This receptor was taken from a man younger than 30 in good health and CMV-seropositive. The chain employs TRBV5-1 and TRBJ1-4; TRBD1 might be the D (5 bases). The sample consisted of PBMCs. The CDR3 DNA is TGCGCCAGCACCCAGGGTAGTCTAGGGGAAAAACTGTTTTTT. Translation: CASTQGSLGEKLFF.